This T cell receptor (beta chain) appears in the sequencing data of a study of Graves' ophthalmopathy and Graves' hyperthyroidism (dated by TCRdb to between 2018 and 2020). Looking at the study overall: A patient counted as having stable hyperthyroidism if there was no progression to ophthalmopathy within 18 months of follow-up. Following sampling, methimazole starting at 30 mg daily was administered to hyperthyroidism patients, and high-dose intravenous methylprednisolone was administered to ophthalmopathy patients. An independent validation cohort comprised under 20 hyperthyroidism patients and 17 patients who later progressed from hyperthyroidism to ophthalmopathy. In roughly six hyperthyroidism patients, T-cell repertoires of thyroid tissue and blood were compared. The study used TCR beta repertoire signatures to distinguish Graves' ophthalmopathy from Graves' hyperthyroidism and to predict progression to ophthalmopathy. To explore V-J signatures that distinguish ophthalmopathy from hyperthyroidism, a discovery set of under 110 patients was enrolled, made up of over 40 with ophthalmopathy and around 57 with stable hyperthyroidism. In total, 135 blood samples were TCR-sequenced: approximately 42 ophthalmopathy, under 80 hyperthyroidism and approximately 17 hyperthyroidism-to-ophthalmopathy patients. What the authors observed across the whole study: In validation, the model predicted ophthalmopathy progression with more than 70% sensitivity and 72.22% specificity; fewer than 15 predicted patients were CT-confirmed with GO in a median of 6.5 months. Most of the expanded thyroid clonotypes with a frequency above 0.001 were also detected in blood, and it was suggested that the thyroid immune response may be reflected by blood repertoires. No statistical method was used to predetermine the sample size, and group allocation was not hidden from the investigators. In cross-validation, the 13-signature model distinguished ophthalmopathy from stable hyperthyroidism with 87.88% sensitivity and over 81% specificity, while in the test set the corresponding values were about 80% and 75%.

Regarding this clonotype: The antigen it recognizes is unknown. No quality values exist for individual bases; no much larger clone is one base distant.

Hyperthyroidism patients were newly diagnosed, were aged 18 to 65 years, and had a disease duration under 2 months. Patients were excluded if they had other autoimmune diseases, uncontrolled infections, pregnancy or lactation. Clinical symptoms, serum thyroxine, TRAb, thyroid ultrasound and orbital computed tomography were used for diagnosis. Total RNA was extracted using Trizol reagent, and RNA quality was checked on an Agilent 2100 Bioanalyzer. For repertoire sequencing, TCR beta CDR3 regions were amplified from RNA transcripts. The first round was an RT-PCR using HTBI primers with the Qiagen OneStep RT-PCR kit, and this first round was followed by a second-round multiplex PCR, then size selection and purification. The libraries underwent paired-end sequencing with 100 bp reads on an Illumina HiSeq2000. The original pipeline was this. SOAPnuke was used to process the reads, throwing out any read that had adapters, had uncalled bases, had a mean Phred below 15, or lacked an exact constant-primer or identifier match. COPE v1.2.5 was used to merge the high-quality paired reads. Clonotypes were defined as unique nucleotide sequences and were aligned to IMGT TRB V, D and J references using MiTCR v1.1. The analysis was limited to V-J combinations with a frequency above 0.0001, which together covered approximately 99% of repertoires. A TCR clonal expansion and chaos score per V-J combination was defined as the ratio of F50 clonal expansion to chaos observed in the TCRdist matrix. Features were reduced by Welch's t-statistics and random forest to about a dozen V-J combinations, which fed a naive Bayes classifier. The Morisita-Horn index was used to measure how similar the thyroid and blood repertoires were. TCRdb passed the public sequencing reads through fastp at Q25 and MiXCR, retaining productive beta sequences. Rows with a matching CDR3 protein are joined into one entry that keeps the most common DNA and genes. TCRdb, not the original authors, processed these V and J calls. This sample holds 560,000 or so distinct CDR3 sequences; under 45% were observed only once. The ten largest clones take up 3.5% to 4.5% of the sample.

CDR1 SEHNR and CDR2 FQNEAQ were looked up in the germline V gene (reference sequence). A distance of 11 bases separates the germline ends of V and J, which lose 5 bases and 4 bases respectively. The cysteine opens and the phenylalanine closes a CDR3 of 13 amino acids. Only the CDR3 DNA is retained, 39 bases long and in frame from the first base. The chain is encoded by TRBV7-9 joined to TRBJ1-2, with a weak D call of TRBD1 (5 bases match). Input material: peripheral blood or thyroid tissue (not recorded which). This clonotype was obtained from an adult man with Graves' hyperthyroidism. Here is the DNA: TGTGCCAGCAGCCCGGGGACCTTCTATGGCTACACCTTC. This codes for CASSPGTFYGYTF.